This TCR beta chain was captured by sequencing in a study of cytomegalovirus exposure and HLA in healthy donors. V lost 0 bases to trimming and J lost 2 bases; unmatched junction nucleotides: 7. CDR1 is SGDLS and CDR2 is YYNGEE in the germline V gene. There are 16 residues in the CDR3. The PCR made use of 60 Vbeta and 13 Jbeta primers. The protocol was immunoSEQ multiplex PCR, while the TCRdb copy is restricted to in-frame clones and leaves out a portion. The table has about 170,000 clones, about 82% seen once. Sequencing was done on a sample of PBMCs. The sequence came from a woman between 50 and 59 years old in good health and CMV-seropositive. The V and J genes are TRBV9 and TRBJ2-5; 7 positions match TRBD2. The CDR3 DNA reads TGTGCCAGCAGCGTAGAATGGGGGGGAGGTCAAGAGACCCAGTACTTC. It specifies CASSVEWGGGQETQYF.